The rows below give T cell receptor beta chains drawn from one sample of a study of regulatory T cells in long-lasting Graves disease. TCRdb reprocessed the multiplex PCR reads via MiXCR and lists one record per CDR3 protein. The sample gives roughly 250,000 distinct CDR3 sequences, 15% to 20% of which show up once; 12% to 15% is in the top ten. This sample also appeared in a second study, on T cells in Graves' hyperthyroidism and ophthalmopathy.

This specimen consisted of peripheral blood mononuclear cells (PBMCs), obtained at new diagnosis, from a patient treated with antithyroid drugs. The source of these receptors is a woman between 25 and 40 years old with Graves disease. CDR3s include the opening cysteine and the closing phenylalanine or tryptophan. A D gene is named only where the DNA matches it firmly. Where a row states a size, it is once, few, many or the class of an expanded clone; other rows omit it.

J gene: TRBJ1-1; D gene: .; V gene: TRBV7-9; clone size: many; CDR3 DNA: TGTGCCAGCAGCTCTTCGGGGGAAAGCAAAAAAGCTTTCTTT; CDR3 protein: CASSSSGESKKAFF
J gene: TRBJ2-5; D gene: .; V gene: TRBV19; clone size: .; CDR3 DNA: TGTGCCAGTAGCGGACAGGCGGGACAAGAGACCCAGTACTTC; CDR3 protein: CASSGQAGQETQYF
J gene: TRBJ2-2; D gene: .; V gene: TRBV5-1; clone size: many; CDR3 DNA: TGCGCCAGCAGCTTGGGACAGTTGAACACCGGGGAGCTGTTTTTT; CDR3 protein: CASSLGQLNTGELFF
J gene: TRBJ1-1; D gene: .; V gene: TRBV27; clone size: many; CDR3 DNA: TGTGCCAGCAGTCTACAGGGGAACACTGAAGCTTTCTTT; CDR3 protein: CASSLQGNTEAFF
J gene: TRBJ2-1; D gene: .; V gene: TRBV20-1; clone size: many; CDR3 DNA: TGCAGTGCTAGAGTTCCCGGACCCAATGAGCAGTTCTTC; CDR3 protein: CSARVPGPNEQFF
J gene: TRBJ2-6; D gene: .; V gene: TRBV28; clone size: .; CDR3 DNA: TGTGCCAGCATCGCTTGGGGTTACAACTCTGGGGCCAACGTCCTGACTTTC; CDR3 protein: CASIAWGYNSGANVLTF
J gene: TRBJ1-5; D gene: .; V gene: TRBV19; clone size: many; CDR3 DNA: TGTGCCAGCAGCCCAACAGGGTCCAATCAGCCCCAGCATTTT; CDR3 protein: CASSPTGSNQPQHF
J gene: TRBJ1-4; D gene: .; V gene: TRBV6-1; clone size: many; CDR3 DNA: TGTGCCAGCAGTCGGGCCTTCGGGGAAAAACTGTTTTTT; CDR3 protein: CASSRAFGEKLFF
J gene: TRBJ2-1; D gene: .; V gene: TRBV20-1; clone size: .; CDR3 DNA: TGCAGTGGCAGGACCTACAATGAGCAGTTCTTC; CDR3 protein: CSGRTYNEQFF
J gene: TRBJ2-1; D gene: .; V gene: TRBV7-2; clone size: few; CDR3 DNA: TGTGCCAGCAGCTTAGCGGGGGGCGTAAATGAGCAGTTCTTC; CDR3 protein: CASSLAGGVNEQFF
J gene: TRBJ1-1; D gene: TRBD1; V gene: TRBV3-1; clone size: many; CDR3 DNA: TGTGCCAGCAGCACGACAGGGGCTGAAGCTTTCTTT; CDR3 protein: CASSTTGAEAFF
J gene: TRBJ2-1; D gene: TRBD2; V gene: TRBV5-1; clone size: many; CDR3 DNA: TGCGCCAGCAGCCCCCCCGGACTAGCGGGGGGGAATGAGCAGTTCTTC; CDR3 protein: CASSPPGLAGGNEQFF
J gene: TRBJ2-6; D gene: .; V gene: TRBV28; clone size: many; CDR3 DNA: TGTGCCAGCAGTTTAGCAGGGGCTGGGGCCAACGTCCTGACTTTC; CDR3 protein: CASSLAGAGANVLTF
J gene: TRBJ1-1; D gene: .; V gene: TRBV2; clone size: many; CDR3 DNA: TGTGCCAGCAGTTACCCGGGACGTAGAAACACTGAAGCTTTCTTT; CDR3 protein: CASSYPGRRNTEAFF
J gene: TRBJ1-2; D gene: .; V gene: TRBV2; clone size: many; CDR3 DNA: TGTGCCAGCAGCTTCACCGACACGGGTAACTACACCTTC; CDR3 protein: CASSFTDTGNYTF